This T cell receptor (beta chain) was identified during a study of cytomegalovirus exposure and HLA in healthy donors. About the study: In an earlier analysis, approximately 120 million unique TCR beta sequences were found from 150 million to 200 million T cells. Counted in an early data release were about 86 million unique TCRs from HLA-typed donors.

Trimming took off 6 bases at V and 3 bases at J, with 11 bases between the two ends. Germline V gives CDR1 LNHNV, CDR2 YYDKDF (reference sequence). The CDR3 consists of 14 residues. Concerning this clone: Its target is not known.

Study conclusions and caveats: Evidence from a later analysis indicated that most CMV-associated TCR beta chains looked HLA-restricted. Most TCRs appeared rarely, but some public TCRs recurred in many donors.

In the PCR, 60 Vbeta and 13 Jbeta primers were used. The repertoire was sequenced with immunoSEQ multiplex PCR; TCRdb's copy has only in-frame clones and lacks some. The repertoire has around 140,000 clones, 65% to 80% of them found once; the top ten carry about 6.5%. This chain uses TRBV15 with TRBJ1-4, with D perhaps TRBD1 (6 bases). This TCR derives from a man aged 25 to 40 in good health and CMV-seronegative. Material for sequencing was PBMCs. CDR3 nucleotides: TGTGCCACCAGAGGGGGGGTGTCTAATGAAAAACTGTTTTTT. Translation gives CATRGGVSNEKLFF.